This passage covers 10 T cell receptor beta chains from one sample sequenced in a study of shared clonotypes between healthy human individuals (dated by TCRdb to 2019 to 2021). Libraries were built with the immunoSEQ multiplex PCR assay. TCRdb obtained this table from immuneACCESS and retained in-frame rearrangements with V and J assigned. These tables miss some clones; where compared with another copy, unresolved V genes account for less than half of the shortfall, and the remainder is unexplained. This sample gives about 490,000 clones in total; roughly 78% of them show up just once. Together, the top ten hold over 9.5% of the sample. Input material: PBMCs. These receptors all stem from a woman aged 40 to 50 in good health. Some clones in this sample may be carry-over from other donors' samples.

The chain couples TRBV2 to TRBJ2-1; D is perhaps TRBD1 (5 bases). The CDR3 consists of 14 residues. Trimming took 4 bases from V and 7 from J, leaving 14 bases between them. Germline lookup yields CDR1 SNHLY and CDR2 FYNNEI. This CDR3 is CASSGTRSGNEQFF. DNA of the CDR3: TGTGCCAGCAGTGGGACACGAAGTGGTAATGAGCAGTTCTTC.

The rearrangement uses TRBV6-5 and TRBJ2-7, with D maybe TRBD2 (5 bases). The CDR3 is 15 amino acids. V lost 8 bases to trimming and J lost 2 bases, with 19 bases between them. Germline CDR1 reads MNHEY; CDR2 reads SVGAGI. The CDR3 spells CASHQTGIPTYEQYF. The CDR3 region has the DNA TGTGCCAGCCACCAAACCGGGATACCAACCTACGAGCAGTACTTC.

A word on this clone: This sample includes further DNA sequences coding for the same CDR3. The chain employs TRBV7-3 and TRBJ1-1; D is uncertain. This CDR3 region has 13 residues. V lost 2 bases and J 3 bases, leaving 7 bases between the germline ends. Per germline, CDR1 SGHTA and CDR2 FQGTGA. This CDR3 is CASSLWSYTEAFF. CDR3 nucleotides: TGTGCCAGCAGCTTATGGAGTTACACTGAAGCTTTCTTT. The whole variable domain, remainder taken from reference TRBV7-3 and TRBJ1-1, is GAGVSQTPSNKVTEKGKYVELRCDPISGHTALYWYRQSLGQGPEFLIYFQGTGAADDSGLPNDRFFAVRPEGSVSTLKIQRTERGDSAVYLCASSLWSYTEAFFGQGTRLTVV.

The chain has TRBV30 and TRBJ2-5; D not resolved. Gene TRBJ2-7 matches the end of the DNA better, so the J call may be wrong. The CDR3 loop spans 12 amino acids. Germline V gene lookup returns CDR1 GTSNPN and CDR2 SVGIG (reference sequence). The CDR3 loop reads CAWSWTQYEQYF. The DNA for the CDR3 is TGTGCCTGGAGTTGGACCCAATACGAGCAGTACTTC.

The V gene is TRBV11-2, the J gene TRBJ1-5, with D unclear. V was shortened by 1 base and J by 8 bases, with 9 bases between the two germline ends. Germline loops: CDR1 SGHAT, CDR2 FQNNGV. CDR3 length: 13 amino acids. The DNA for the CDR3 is TGTGCCAGCAGCTTAGGTCCGGTTGAGCCCCAGCATTTT. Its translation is CASSLGPVEPQHF.

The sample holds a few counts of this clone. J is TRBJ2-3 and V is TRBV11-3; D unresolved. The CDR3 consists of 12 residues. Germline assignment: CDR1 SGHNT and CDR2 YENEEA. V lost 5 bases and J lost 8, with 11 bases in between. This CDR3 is CASSPDGVTQYF. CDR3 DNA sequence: TGTGCCAGCAGCCCGGATGGCGTTACGCAGTATTTT.

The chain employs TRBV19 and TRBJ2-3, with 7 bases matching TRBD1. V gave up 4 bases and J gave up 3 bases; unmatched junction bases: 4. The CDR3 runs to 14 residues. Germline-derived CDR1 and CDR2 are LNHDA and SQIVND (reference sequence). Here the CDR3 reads CASSTGQLTDTQYF. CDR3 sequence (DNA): TGTGCCAGTAGTACGGGACAGCTTACAGATACGCAGTATTTT. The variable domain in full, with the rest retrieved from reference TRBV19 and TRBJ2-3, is DGGITQSPKYLFRKEGQNVTLSCEQNLNHDAMYWYRQDPGQGLRLIYYSQIVNDFQKGDIAEGYSVSREKKESFPLTVTSAQKNPTAFYLCASSTGQLTDTQYFGPGTRLTVL.

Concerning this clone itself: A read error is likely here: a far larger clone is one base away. CDR3 sequence: CARTMDGGGYTF. CDR3 DNA sequence: TGTGCCCGGACCATGGACGGCGGAGGCTACACCTTC. This chain uses TRBV30 with TRBJ1-2; D remains ambiguous. CDR3 length: 12 amino acids. Trimming left V 8 bases short and J 8 bases short, with 18 bases between. Germline V gene sequence: CDR1 GTSNPN, CDR2 SVGIG (reference sequence).

CDR3 bases: TGTGCCAGCAGTTCGCCATTGGACAGGGGGCAACACGAGCAGTACTTC. The encoded protein is CASSSPLDRGQHEQYF. The chain employs TRBV28 and TRBJ2-7; 11 bases line up with TRBD1. The germline CDR1 and CDR2 sequences are MDHEN and SYDVKM. The CDR3 runs to 16 residues. Losses at the gene ends were 4 bases for V and 5 bases for J; bases not matched to a gene: 10.

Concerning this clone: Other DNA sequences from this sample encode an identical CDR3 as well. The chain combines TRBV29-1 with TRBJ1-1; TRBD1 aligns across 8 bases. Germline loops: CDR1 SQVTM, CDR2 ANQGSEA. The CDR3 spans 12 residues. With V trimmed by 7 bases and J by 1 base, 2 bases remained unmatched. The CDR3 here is CSAGTGNTEAFF. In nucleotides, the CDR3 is TGCAGCGCTGGGACAGGGAACACTGAAGCTTTCTTT.